A single sample gave rise to the 14 T cell receptor beta chains below, sequenced in a study of T cells in Graves' hyperthyroidism and ophthalmopathy. The source material, RNA transcripts, was used to amplify TCR beta CDR3 regions. The HTBI primer set drove a first-round RT-PCR of the TCR CDR3. Each CDR3 protein gets one entry after TCRdb re-called the multiplex PCR reads with MiXCR. The table shows approximately 640,000 distinct CDR3 sequences, with 15% to 20% occurring only once. The sample consisted of blood. The receptors here all came from a woman in her twenties or thirties with Graves' hyperthyroidism.

This chain uses TRBV6-4 with TRBJ2-1; TRBD2 might be the D (6 bases). Trimming pared 10 bases from V and 8 bases from J, leaving 21 bases between. CDR3 size: 14 residues. Germline CDR1 reads MRHNA; CDR2 reads SNTAGT. The CDR3 DNA is TGTGCCACCTCGACTTCGGGAGATGGGGATGAGCAGTTCTTC. Its translation is CATSTSGDGDEQFF.

In its sample, this clonotype was seen many times. The chain combines TRBV7-2 with TRBJ2-3; TRBD1 matches at 10 bases. The CDR3 sequence is 14 residues long. CDR1 is SGHTA and CDR2 is FQGNSA in the germline V gene. J lost 11 bases, V lost 5 bases, and 10 bases had no gene match. The CDR3 DNA sequence: TGTGCCAGCAGCCCTGAACCCGGGACAGGGGAGCAGTATTTT. The encoded protein is CASSPEPGTGEQYF. The full variable domain, rest sourced from reference TRBV7-2 and TRBJ2-3, is GAGVSQSPSNKVTEKGKDVELRCDPISGHTALYWYRQSLGQGLEFLIYFQGNSAPDKSGLPSDRFSAERTGGSVSTLTIQRTQQEDSAVYLCASSPEPGTGEQYFGPGTRLTVL.

This clonotype was seen repeatedly, ten times or more. This chain connects TRBV11-2 to TRBJ2-7, with TRBD2 matching 11 bases. This CDR3 is built from 14 residues. Germline V CDR1 and CDR2: SGHAT, FQNNGV. J gave up 3 bases and V 8 bases, and 6 bases lay outside the gene matches. The CDR3 sequence is CASSLAGESYEQYF. The CDR3 DNA reads TGTGCCAGCTCACTAGCGGGAGAAAGCTACGAGCAGTACTTC.

This clonotype has a handful of counts. V gene TRBV10-3 combines with J gene TRBJ2-7; TRBD1 matches at 9 bases. The CDR3 runs to 15 residues. Germline-derived CDR1 and CDR2 are ENHRY and SYGVKD. V shed 8 bases, J shed 3 bases, and the junction held 11 bases outside the gene matches. The CDR3 DNA is TGTGCCATCCATGAGCCGGGACAGGGAGGCTACGAGCAGTACTTC. Its translation is CAIHEPGQGGYEQYF.

The J gene is TRBJ2-7, the V gene TRBV14, with unresolved D. V lost 4 bases, J lost 2 bases, and 9 bases lay in between. CDR1 is SGHDN, CDR2 FVKESK, per germline. The CDR3 extends over 13 amino acids. CDR3 in amino acids: CASSRWGTYEQYF. In DNA form, the CDR3 reads TGTGCCAGCAGCCGATGGGGAACCTACGAGCAGTACTTC.

This clonotype was seen at least ten times. The chain couples TRBV2 to TRBJ2-3, with TRBD2 as a possible D gene (6 bases). This CDR3 region has 15 residues. From germline, CDR1 is SNHLY and CDR2 FYNNEI. Between the trimmed V and J ends, which lost 4 bases and 0 bases, there was a span of 11 bases. Here the CDR3 reads CASSALATSTDTQYF. DNA of the CDR3: TGTGCCAGCAGTGCCCTAGCGACAAGCACAGATACGCAGTATTTT. The variable domain in full, with the rest retrieved from reference TRBV2 and TRBJ2-3, is EPEVTQTPSHQVTQMGQEVILRCVPISNHLYFYWYRQILGQKVEFLVSFYNNEISEKSEIFDDQFSVERPDGSNFTLKIRSTKLEDSAMYFCASSALATSTDTQYFGPGTRLTVL.

This clonotype has a handful of counts. The rearrangement links TRBV6-1 to TRBJ1-2; TRBD1 agrees at 9 bases. This CDR3 is 16 amino acids long. The ends lost 6 bases at V and 4 bases at J; junction bases unmatched: 12. CDR1 is MNHNS, CDR2 SASEGT, per germline. The CDR3 is CASRPRDREYSYGYTF. As DNA, the CDR3 is TGTGCCAGCAGGCCCCGGGACAGGGAATACTCCTATGGCTACACCTTC.

This clonotype was seen many times. The J gene is TRBJ2-5, the V gene TRBV20-1; 9 bases line up with TRBD1. The CDR3 has 13 amino acids. V shed 5 bases and J 3 bases; nucleotides not matched to a gene: 4. The germline gives CDR1 DFQATT, CDR2 SNEGSKA (reference sequence). For the CDR3, the DNA is TGCAGTGCTTACACAGGGGGCAAAGAGACCCAGTACTTC. This codes for CSAYTGGKETQYF.

This clonotype was observed a few times. The chain is built from TRBV24-1 and TRBJ2-1; TRBD2 matches at 9 bases. The V segment lost 4 bases and the J segment 4 bases; nucleotides outside the gene matches: 7. This CDR3 spans 16 amino acids. The germline gives CDR1 KGHDR, CDR2 SFDVKD. The CDR3 is CATSEAGGPQYNEQFF. CDR3 nucleotides: TGTGCCACCAGTGAGGCGGGAGGGCCGCAGTACAATGAGCAGTTCTTC.

The chain carries TRBV9 and TRBJ2-7; possible D gene TRBD2, 7 bases. V lost 0 bases, J lost 3 bases, and 13 bases lay in between. From germline, CDR1 is SGDLS and CDR2 YYNGEE. The CDR3 covers 15 residues. The chain's CDR3 is CASSVAEGGGYEQYF. In nucleotides, the CDR3 is TGTGCCAGCAGCGTAGCGGAGGGGGGGGGCTACGAGCAGTACTTC. The full variable domain, with the rest looked up from reference TRBV9 and TRBJ2-7, is DSGVTQTPKHLITATGQRVTLRCSPRSGDLSVYWYQQSLDQGLQFLIQYYNGEERAKGNILERFSAQQFPDLHSELNLSSLELGDSALYFCASSVAEGGGYEQYFGPGTRLTVT.

This clonotype was counted at least ten times. The J gene is TRBJ1-6, the V gene TRBV7-3, with D hard to call. CDR1 is SGHTA and CDR2 is FQGTGA in the germline V gene. V shed 2 bases and J shed 7 bases, with 12 bases lying between them. The CDR3 loop spans 15 amino acids. CDR3 nucleotide sequence: TGTGCCAGCAGCTTATTCGCAGGAACAAATTCACCCCTCCACTTT. Translation gives CASSLFAGTNSPLHF.

This clonotype came up many times. The chain employs TRBV6-1 and TRBJ1-1; possible D gene TRBD1, 5 bases. Per germline, CDR1 MNHNS and CDR2 SASEGT. The V end lost 10 bases, the J end lost 4 bases, and 13 bases lay between the germline ends. This CDR3 has 12 residues. CDR3: CATRQPFTEAFF. For the CDR3, the DNA is TGTGCCACCCGACAGCCCTTCACTGAAGCTTTCTTT.

The chain recombines TRBV7-9 with TRBJ2-2, with 7 bases lining up with TRBD2. The CDR3 is made up of 18 amino acids. CDR1 SEHNR and CDR2 FQNEAQ come from the germline V gene (reference sequence). J was trimmed by 4 bases and V by 5 bases; bases with no gene match: 16. The CDR3 loop reads CASSRLVGEGGATGELFF. The CDR3 region has the DNA TGTGCCAGCAGCCGCCTGGTCGGAGAGGGAGGGGCCACCGGGGAGCTGTTTTTT.

This clonotype was recorded at least ten times. The chain joins TRBV29-1 to TRBJ2-3; either TRBD1 or TRBD2 may fit D (6 bases each). V was trimmed by 3 bases and J by 10 bases, leaving 17 bases between them. Germline V gene lookup returns CDR1 SQVTM and CDR2 ANQGSEA. The CDR3 runs 13 residues. CDR3 region: CSVDSGGGRAQYF. The CDR3 nucleotides read TGCAGCGTTGATTCCGGGGGCGGTCGTGCGCAGTATTTT.